This T cell receptor (beta chain) derives from a study of CD4 T cells in relation to SARS-CoV-2 and coronaviruses. The ends lost 7 bases at V and 5 bases at J; junction bases unmatched: 22. CDR1 and CDR2 from the germline V gene are MDHEN and SYDVKM. The CDR3 sequence is 18 residues long. Clones were read by immunoSEQ multiplex PCR, and TCRdb kept only the in-frame ones, dropping some. Of more than 55,000 clones in the sample, 86% were seen once. The unexposed donors gave CD4+ T cells in about 2011-2018, prior to COVID-19. Naive and memory CD4+ T cells came from enriched cryopreserved PBMCs. The chain recombines TRBV28 with TRBJ2-5; TRBD2 matches at 7 bases. Sequenced: memory CD4+ T cells from PBMCs. This TCR derives from a human donor in good health. The CDR3 sequence is CASTSRGGSGLSRETQYF. The DNA for the CDR3 is TGTGCCAGCACCTCTCGGGGCGGGAGTGGGCTTTCGCGGGAGACCCAGTACTTC.